These 28 T cell receptor beta chains were all obtained from the same sample, sequenced in a study of shared clonotypes between healthy human individuals. Using immunoSEQ multiplex PCR, the repertoire was profiled, and TCRdb retains in-frame clones only, with some absent. The table records about 2,100,000 clones, just over 90% of them present only once. CD45RO-negative, CCR7-positively selected cells formed the naive CD8 fraction, excluding terminally differentiated effector memory CD45RA+ cells. What was sequenced was naive CD8+ T cells from PBMCs. These receptor sequences come from a man in his late teens or twenties in good health. Some clones in this sample may be carry-over from other donors' samples.

In DNA form, the CDR3 reads TGCGCCAGCAGCCCGGTGGGTGGGACTGGACTTCGCGAGCAGTACTTC. Translated: CASSPVGGTGLREQYF. The chain uses TRBV4-1 and TRBJ2-7; tentative D call: TRBD2 (6 bases). Deletions cut 4 bases from V and 6 bases from J, with 22 bases between. Per the germline V gene, CDR1 is MGHRA and CDR2 is YSYEKL. This CDR3 has 16 amino acids.

The V gene is TRBV7-8, the J gene TRBJ2-7, with TRBD2 matching over 7 bases. The CDR3 extends over 15 amino acids. V lost 5 bases and J lost 4; bases outside the gene matches: 11. Germline V lookup: CDR1 SGHVS, CDR2 FQNEAQ. Written as DNA, the CDR3 is TGTGCCAGCAGCCCCGGTAGGGCGGGGGATTACGAGCAGTACTTC. Translation: CASSPGRAGDYEQYF.

V is TRBV7-9 and J is TRBJ2-5, with D tentatively TRBD1 (6 bases). The V and J ends lost 4 bases and 7 bases respectively, with 28 bases between them. CDR1 is SEHNR, CDR2 FQNEAQ, per germline (reference sequence). CDR3 size: 18 residues. The CDR3 here is CASSSPNAPQGLLGTQYF. The CDR3 bases are TGTGCCAGCAGCTCACCCAACGCGCCACAGGGTTTACTAGGGACCCAGTACTTC.

The gene calls are TRBV28 and TRBJ1-2, with 8 positions matching TRBD1. The CDR3 runs 12 residues. Germline values: CDR1 MDHEN, CDR2 SYDVKM. V shed 9 bases and J 7 bases; nucleotides not matched to a gene: 7. The CDR3 region has the DNA TGTGCCAGTTTGGGACAGGCGGTTGGCTACACCTTC. Translation: CASLGQAVGYTF.

This clone was observed once. The chain is built from TRBV5-6 and TRBJ1-2; D unclear. The CDR3 is 12 amino acids. V lost 0 bases and J 4 bases, leaving 4 bases between the germline ends. Per germline, CDR1 SGHDT and CDR2 YYEEEE. In DNA form, the CDR3 reads TGTGCCAGCAGCTTGGAGACCTATGGCTACACCTTC. Amino acids: CASSLETYGYTF.

The chain combines TRBV6-1 with TRBJ1-2; possibly TRBD1 for D (5 bases). This CDR3 contains 16 residues. Per germline, CDR1 MNHNS and CDR2 SASEGT. The V end lost 3 bases, the J end lost 4 bases, and 18 bases lay between the germline ends. CDR3 region: CASSEGTDPRGYGYTF. The CDR3 nucleotides are TGTGCCAGCAGTGAGGGAACAGACCCGAGGGGCTATGGCTACACCTTC.

A single count supports this clone. This sequence joins TRBV29-1 and TRBJ2-2; TRBD2 aligns across 10 bases. The CDR3 totals 16 residues. CDR1 SQVTM and CDR2 ANQGSEA come from the germline V gene. V trimming: 3 bases; J trimming: 5 bases; junction bases outside the gene matches: 9. The CDR3 region has the DNA TGCAGCGTTGATCTGGCTAGCGGGAGTGGTACCGGGGAGCTGTTTTTT. This encodes CSVDLASGSGTGELFF.

V is TRBV7-9 and J is TRBJ2-1; D call uncertain. V lost 3 bases and J 9 bases, leaving 9 bases between the germline ends. Germline CDR1 SEHNR, CDR2 FQNEAQ (reference sequence). The CDR3 is 12 residues long. The CDR3 DNA reads as TGTGCCAGCAGCTTGATGCGGAGTGAGCAGTTCTTC. This gives the protein CASSLMRSEQFF.

Notes on this clone: One end of the junction does not line up with germline, which may come from a read error. In the same sample, other DNA sequences code for this CDR3. The rearrangement links TRBV7-8 to TRBJ2-7, with D uncertain. The CDR3 is made up of 16 amino acids. Germline V lookup: CDR1 SGHVS, CDR2 FQNEAQ. The CDR3 protein is CASSLTPRSQAHEQYF. CDR3 in DNA: TGCGCCAGCAGCCTGACCCCAAGGTCCCAGGCCCACGAGCAGTACTTC.

On this clone itself: This same CDR3 is encoded by further DNA sequences in the sample. The J gene is TRBJ1-1, the V gene TRBV6-5, with D unclear. The germline CDR1 and CDR2 sequences are MNHEY and SVGAGI. The CDR3 extends over 11 amino acids. V was cut by 6 bases and J by 2 bases, with 4 bases left in between. The CDR3 is CASRLNTEAFF. The CDR3 region has the DNA TGTGCCAGCAGACTTAACACTGAAGCTTTCTTT.

V gene TRBV28 combines with J gene TRBJ1-1, with 9 nucleotides matching TRBD1. The CDR3 extends over 16 amino acids. Germline-derived CDR1 and CDR2 are MDHEN and SYDVKM. Trimming took 1 base from V and 4 from J; bases not matched to a gene: 7. CDR3 loop: CASSLSDWTGATEAFF. CDR3 DNA: TGTGCCAGCAGTTTATCAGATTGGACAGGGGCCACTGAAGCTTTCTTT.

Remarks on this clone: Different DNA sequences within this sample yield the same CDR3. The chain employs TRBV9 and TRBJ2-5, with D tentatively TRBD1 or TRBD2 (5 bases each). Trimming removed 3 bases at V and 1 base at J, with 10 bases between. This CDR3 comprises 14 residues. CDR1 and CDR2 from the germline V gene are SGDLS and YYNGEE. CDR3 loop: CASSASGTQETQYF. CDR3 bases: TGTGCCAGCAGCGCCAGTGGGACCCAAGAGACCCAGTACTTC.

The V call is TRBV9, the J call TRBJ2-1; D is unclear. The CDR3 has 15 amino acids. Germline values: CDR1 SGDLS, CDR2 YYNGEE. Trimming shortened V by 0 bases and J by 10 bases, and 17 bases separated the two germline ends. In DNA, the CDR3 is TGTGCCAGCAGCGTAGTCGATTTCGCGACCGGGGAGCAGTTCTTC. Translated, it gives CASSVVDFATGEQFF.

The V gene is TRBV15, the J gene TRBJ2-4, with 9 bases that match TRBD1. The CDR3 has 16 amino acids. From germline, CDR1 is LNHNV and CDR2 YYDKDF (reference sequence). Trimming at V came to 0 bases and at J to 7 bases, leaving 7 bases not matched to a gene. This chain's CDR3 is CATSRDRGGQGNIQYF. The CDR3 nucleotides are TGTGCCACCAGCAGAGATAGGGGAGGACAGGGGAACATTCAGTACTTC.

This clone was seen only once. The chain is built from TRBV9 and TRBJ1-2; no reliable D call. The CDR3 covers 12 residues. V gave up 7 bases and J gave up 7 bases, with 14 bases separating them. Looked up from germline, CDR1 is SGDLS and CDR2 is YYNGEE. CDR3 sequence reads: CASSNAPLGYTF. The CDR3 DNA follows: TGTGCCAGCTCGAATGCCCCACTTGGCTACACCTTC.

This chain links TRBV10-1 with TRBJ1-1; the D is unclear. The CDR3 extends over 16 amino acids. Germline CDR1 is WNHNN and CDR2 is SYGVQD (reference sequence). Deletions cut 2 bases from V and 4 bases from J, with 17 bases between. The CDR3 DNA reads as TGCGCCAGCAGTGAGAAGACTTTAGGGAGCTCCACTGAAGCTTTCTTT. Translation gives CASSEKTLGSSTEAFF.

The chain joins TRBV5-1 to TRBJ1-4; D uncertain. The V end was cut by 1 base, the J end by 5 bases, with 9 bases between. From germline, CDR1 is SGHRS and CDR2 YFSETQ. The CDR3 spans 14 residues. The CDR3 bases are TGCGCCAGCAGCTTGAATATCCGAAATGAAAAACTGTTTTTT. Translated: CASSLNIRNEKLFF.

The V and J genes are TRBV21-1 and TRBJ1-1; the table assigns TRBD1, which was not confirmed against the DNA. TRBV21-1 is an annotated pseudogene. CDR3 length equals 12 residues. CDR3 residues: CASNKRGHEAFF. CDR3 nucleotides: TGTGCCAGCAACAAAAGGGGGCACGAAGCTTTCTTT.

This rearrangement joins TRBV19 to TRBJ2-7; TRBD2 agrees at 14 bases. The CDR3 contains 16 residues. Germline V gene lookup returns CDR1 LNHDA and CDR2 SQIVND (reference sequence). With V trimmed by 3 bases and J by 7 bases, 8 bases remained unmatched. This CDR3 reads CASSMTSGRANDEQYF. The CDR3 bases are TGTGCCAGTAGTATGACTAGCGGGAGGGCCAATGATGAGCAGTACTTC.

V is TRBV4-1 and J is TRBJ2-1; perhaps D is TRBD1 or TRBD2 (5 bases each). This CDR3 comprises 13 residues. Trimming removed 1 base at V and 8 bases at J, with 9 bases between. The germline gives CDR1 MGHRA, CDR2 YSYEKL. CDR3 DNA: TGCGCCAGCAGCCAAGTTGGGGGAGATGAGCAGTTCTTC. It yields the protein CASSQVGGDEQFF.

This chain joins TRBV29-1 and TRBJ2-3; possibly TRBD2 for D (5 bases). V lost 2 bases and J lost 6, with 9 bases in between. This CDR3 contains 12 residues. Germline lookup yields CDR1 SQVTM and CDR2 ANQGSEA. The CDR3 spells CSVERGLDTQYF. CDR3 sequence (DNA): TGCAGCGTTGAACGGGGTTTGGATACGCAGTATTTT.

This rearrangement joins TRBV5-6 to TRBJ2-3; D may be TRBD2 (5 bases). The CDR3 length is 15 residues. The germline V gene has CDR1 SGHDT and CDR2 YYEEEE. The V end was cut by 4 bases, the J end by 0 bases, with 12 bases between. The CDR3 is CASSPSRASTDTQYF. The CDR3 DNA reads as TGTGCCAGCAGCCCGTCGAGGGCTAGCACAGATACGCAGTATTTT.

This clone was seen a single time. V usage is TRBV18 and J usage is TRBJ2-3, with TRBD2 as a possible D gene (7 bases). CDR3 size: 16 residues. In germline, CDR1 is KGHSH, CDR2 LQKENI. The ends were cut back, 2 bases at V and 3 bases at J, with 15 bases in the middle. The CDR3 loop is CASSPMGGLGTDTQYF. In nucleotides, the CDR3 is TGTGCCAGCTCACCAATGGGGGGGCTTGGTACAGATACGCAGTATTTT. Combining the CDR3 with reference TRBV18 and TRBJ2-3 gives the whole variable domain NAGVMQNPRHLVRRRGQEARLRCSPMKGHSHVYWYRQLPEEGLKFMVYLQKENIIDESGMPKERFSAEFPKEGPSILRIQQVVRGDSAAYFCASSPMGGLGTDTQYFGPGTRLTVL.

V gene TRBV29-1 combines with J gene TRBJ2-2, with D uncertain. Trimming took off 5 bases at V and 6 bases at J, with 16 bases between the two ends. The CDR3 contains 14 residues. Looked up from germline, CDR1 is SQVTM and CDR2 is ANQGSEA. The CDR3 here is CSVLLPVEAGELFF. CDR3 nucleotide sequence: TGCAGCGTTCTCCTTCCGGTGGAAGCCGGGGAGCTGTTTTTT.

V is TRBV13 and J is TRBJ2-5; D might be TRBD2 (6 bases). This CDR3 comprises 16 residues. Trimming stripped 0 bases from V and 4 bases from J, with 15 bases between. The germline gives CDR1 PRHDT, CDR2 FYEKMQ (reference sequence). The DNA for the CDR3 is TGTGCCAGCAGCTTAGGTTTGTCGCAGGGAGGAGAGACCCAGTACTTC. It is translated as CASSLGLSQGGETQYF.

As concerns this clone: The sample has other DNA sequences that encode this CDR3 too. The gene calls are TRBV7-9 and TRBJ2-1, with D hard to call. The CDR3 runs 12 residues. Germline CDR1 reads SEHNR; CDR2 reads FQNEAQ (reference sequence). Trimming removed 1 base at V and 9 bases at J, with 7 bases between. Here the CDR3 reads CASSLGRSEQFF. The CDR3 nucleotides read TGTGCCAGCAGCTTAGGGCGGAGTGAGCAGTTCTTC. The whole variable domain, remainder taken from reference TRBV7-9 and TRBJ2-1, is DTGVSQNPRHKITKRGQNVTFRCDPISEHNRLYWYRQTLGQGPEFLTYFQNEAQLEKSRLLSDRFSAERPKGSFSTLEIQRTEQGDSAMYLCASSLGRSEQFFGPGTRLTVL.

This rearrangement joins TRBV7-2 to TRBJ1-4; no firm D call. V gave up 5 bases and J gave up 0 bases, with 13 bases separating them. Germline CDR1 is SGHTA and CDR2 is FQGNSA. There are 16 residues in the CDR3. CDR3 nucleotide sequence: TGTGCCAGCAGCCCAACACCAGTTGCAACTAATGAAAAACTGTTTTTT. Translating gives CASSPTPVATNEKLFF.

The chain recombines TRBV27 with TRBJ2-7; 9 positions agree with TRBD1. Germline-derived CDR1 and CDR2 are MNHEY and SMNVEV (reference sequence). This CDR3 comprises 14 residues. J was trimmed by 5 bases and V by 0 bases; bases with no gene match: 2. The chain's CDR3 is CASSLSTGGDEQYF. The CDR3 nucleotides read TGTGCCAGCAGTTTATCGACAGGGGGGGACGAGCAGTACTTC.